Presented here are 20 T cell receptor beta chains from one specimen sequenced in a study of CD8+CD57+ T cells in acquired aplastic anemia. Flow cytometry had shown expanded CD8+CD57+ cells in the patients chosen for sequencing. Using genomic DNA as the template, TCR beta VDJ and CDR3 profiling was carried out. TCRdb passed the reads through MiXCR, listing each CDR3 protein once. This table holds around 220,000 distinct CDR3 sequences, roughly 53% found once. Material: sorted CD4+, CD8+, or CD8+CD57+ T cells (not recorded which) from PBMCs. The receptors originated from a human donor with aplastic anemia.

In regard to this clonotype: One end of the junction varies from germline; a read error may be responsible. This sequence joins TRBV2 and TRBJ1-5; D is unresolved. Germline V lookup: CDR1 SNHLY, CDR2 FYNNEI. The CDR3 contains 8 residues. The CDR3 DNA reads as TGTGCCAGCAACCAACAGCGTTTT. Translating it yields CASNQQRF. Filled out from reference TRBV2 and TRBJ1-5, the complete variable domain reads EPEVTQTPSHQVTQMGQEVILRCVPISNHLYFYWYRQILGQKVEFLVSFYNNEISEKSEIFDDQFSVERPDGSNFTLKIRSTKLEDSAMYFCASNQQRFGDGTRLSIL.

On this clonotype: Lacking the conserved final phenylalanine or tryptophan, this CDR3 likely reflects a read error. V is TRBV7-9 and J is TRBJ2-3; 10 bases agree with TRBD2. The germline V gene has CDR1 SEHNR and CDR2 FQNEAQ (reference sequence). V was pared by 5 bases and J by 4 bases, with 3 bases of the junction left unmatched. There are 14 residues in the CDR3. CDR3 region: CASSLGLAADTQYL. Written as DNA, the CDR3 is TGTGCCAGCAGCCTCGGACTAGCGGCAGATACGCAGTATCTT.

There are many counts of this clonotype. The chain joins TRBV5-1 to TRBJ1-2; a possible D gene is TRBD1 (5 bases). V dropped 0 bases and J dropped 3 bases, with 12 bases sitting between them. The CDR3 runs to 15 residues. From germline, CDR1 is SGHRS and CDR2 YFSETQ. The CDR3 sequence: CASSLDGALDYGYTF. CDR3 bases: TGCGCCAGCAGCTTGGATGGGGCGCTGGACTATGGCTACACCTTC.

J is TRBJ2-5 and V is TRBV12-3 or TRBV12-4; perhaps D is TRBD1 or TRBD2 (5 bases each). V dropped 0 bases and J dropped 1 base, with 12 bases sitting between them. The CDR3 has 16 amino acids. CDR3 DNA sequence: TGTGCCAGCAGTTTAGCCATGGGACGGATCCAAGAGACCCAGTACTTC. Protein sequence: CASSLAMGRIQETQYF.

Ten or more counts support this clonotype. V and J are TRBV12-3 or TRBV12-4 and TRBJ1-4, with a tentative D call TRBD1 (5 bases). The CDR3 is 14 residues long. With 6 bases removed from V and 6 bases from J, the gap between germline ends came to 14 bases. The CDR3 region has the DNA TGTGCCAGCAGGGGGATGGGGGGAGATGAAAAACTGTTTTTT. Its translation is CASRGMGGDEKLFF.

Ten or more counts support this clonotype. V is TRBV19 and J is TRBJ1-3; TRBD1 matches 9 bases. CDR1 is LNHDA, CDR2 SQIVND, per germline (reference sequence). The CDR3 has 15 residues. After removal of 5 bases from V and 3 bases from J, the junction contained 5 bases not matched to a gene. CDR3 in amino acids: CASSPGTGFGNTIYF. The CDR3 coding sequence is TGTGCCAGTAGTCCCGGGACAGGGTTTGGAAACACCATATATTTT.

This clonotype has ten or more counts. The chain couples TRBV7-3 to TRBJ2-3; TRBD2 aligns across 12 bases. This CDR3 is built from 17 residues. CDR1 SGHTA and CDR2 FQGTGA come from the germline V gene. Trimming at V came to 6 bases and at J to 2 bases, leaving 9 bases not matched to a gene. CDR3 in DNA: TGTGCCAGCAGAGGGGGTACTAGCGGGGGGTCCACAGATACGCAGTATTTT. It translates to CASRGGTSGGSTDTQYF.

The J gene is TRBJ2-7, the V gene TRBV30; no reliable D call. Trimming removed 1 base at V and 3 bases at J, with 4 bases between. The CDR3 runs 11 residues. The germline V gene encodes CDR1 GTSNPN and CDR2 SVGIG (reference sequence). CDR3 residues: CAWSGIYEQYF. The DNA of the CDR3 is TGTGCCTGGAGTGGGATCTACGAGCAGTACTTC.

The rearrangement joins TRBV19 to TRBJ2-7, with D perhaps matching TRBD1 (8 bases). The CDR3 loop spans 14 amino acids. Between the trimmed V and J ends, which lost 5 bases and 5 bases, there was a span of 16 bases. Germline V gives CDR1 LNHDA, CDR2 SQIVND (reference sequence). CDR3: CASSQQGGNHEQYF. Here the CDR3 DNA reads TGTGCCAGTAGTCAACAGGGGGGGAACCACGAGCAGTACTTC.

The CDR3 sequence: CASVEQGERELFF. The CDR3 nucleotides read TGTGCCAGCGTTGAGCAGGGGGAAAGGGAGCTGTTTTTT. The gene calls are TRBV2 and TRBJ2-2; 7 bases line up with TRBD1. Losses at the gene ends were 8 bases for V and 9 bases for J; bases not matched to a gene: 9. Per germline, CDR1 SNHLY and CDR2 FYNNEI. The CDR3 is 13 residues long. The full variable domain, its missing parts supplied by reference TRBV2 and TRBJ2-2, is EPEVTQTPSHQVTQMGQEVILRCVPISNHLYFYWYRQILGQKVEFLVSFYNNEISEKSEIFDDQFSVERPDGSNFTLKIRSTKLEDSAMYFCASVEQGERELFFGEGSRLTVL.

This rearrangement joins TRBV7-9 to TRBJ2-5; TRBD2 might be the D (5 bases). The CDR3 extends over 16 amino acids. Trimming pared 5 bases from V and 5 bases from J, leaving 21 bases between. CDR1 and CDR2 (germline): SEHNR, FQNEAQ (reference sequence). The CDR3 region is CASSGSFRARGETQYF. CDR3 DNA: TGTGCCAGCAGCGGGTCGTTTAGGGCCCGAGGGGAGACCCAGTACTTC.

The chain joins TRBV2 to TRBJ1-4; a possible D gene is TRBD1 (6 bases). The V gene lost 7 bases and the J gene lost 12 bases, with 24 bases spanning the gap. CDR1 is SNHLY, CDR2 FYNNEI, per germline. The CDR3 has 15 residues. CDR3 in DNA: TGTGCCAGCACCAGCCTGGAAGGGGGTAGTGTGGAACTGTTTTTT. This codes for CASTSLEGGSVELFF.

The chain couples TRBV2 to TRBJ1-2, with unresolved D. V lost 8 bases and J 4 bases, leaving 8 bases between the germline ends. This CDR3 is 11 amino acids long. CDR1 SNHLY and CDR2 FYNNEI come from the germline V gene. CDR3 nucleotide sequence: TGTGCCAGCGGCGTTAGCTATGGCTACACCTTC. Translated: CASGVSYGYTF. Filled out from reference TRBV2 and TRBJ1-2, the complete variable domain reads EPEVTQTPSHQVTQMGQEVILRCVPISNHLYFYWYRQILGQKVEFLVSFYNNEISEKSEIFDDQFSVERPDGSNFTLKIRSTKLEDSAMYFCASGVSYGYTFGSGTRLTVV.

On this clonotype: A clone one base away is much larger, so this may be a read error. V is TRBV7-9 and J is TRBJ2-1, with TRBD2 as a possible D gene (6 bases). The CDR3 spans 14 residues. Germline V CDR1 and CDR2: SEHNR, FQNEAQ (reference sequence). The DNA of the CDR3 is TGTGCCAGCAGCTTAGAAACTAGCATGAATGAGCAGCTCTTC. Translated: CASSLETSMNEQLF. Full variable domain (outside the CDR3, taken from reference TRBV7-9 and TRBJ2-1): DTGVSQNPRHKITKRGQNVTFRCDPISEHNRLYWYRQTLGQGPEFLTYFQNEAQLEKSRLLSDRFSAERPKGSFSTLEIQRTEQGDSAMYLCASSLETSMNEQLFGPGTRLTVL.

On this clonotype itself: The CDR3 end shows no conserved phenylalanine or tryptophan, and so a read error is likely. It is unclear where the CDR3 begins or ends on the DNA, so no DNA is shown, and the CDR3 is as TCRdb lists it. J is TRBJ2-7 and V is TRBV6-1; TRBD2, the table's D call, lacks a check against the DNA. CDR1 and CDR2 (germline): MNHNS, SASEGT. The CDR3 spans 11 amino acids, including both terminal residues. The CDR3 reads CASSYPRATSG.

The table lists this clonotype with many counts. Here the CDR3 DNA reads TGTGCCACTGGGACAGAGTCAAATGAGCAGTACTTC. Its translation is CATGTESNEQYF. The chain has TRBV24-1 and TRBJ2-7, with 7 nucleotides matching TRBD1. V lost 10 bases, J lost 7 bases, and 9 bases stayed unmatched. CDR1 and CDR2 from the germline V gene are KGHDR and SFDVKD. This CDR3 region has 12 residues.

This clonotype was counted ten times or more. The chain recombines TRBV12-3 or TRBV12-4 with TRBJ2-1, with 9 bases fitting TRBD2. V dropped 4 bases and J dropped 3; count of bases not matched to a gene: 10. This CDR3 has 17 residues. CDR3 sequence (DNA): TGTGCCAGCAGTTGGGCCCCCCAAGCGGGGGGCTACAATGAGCAGTTCTTC. Its translation is CASSWAPQAGGYNEQFF.

This clonotype was picked up one time. This rearrangement joins TRBV19 to TRBJ1-6, with 9 bases aligning to TRBD1. The V segment lost 6 bases and the J segment 9 bases; nucleotides outside the gene matches: 6. The germline V gene has CDR1 LNHDA and CDR2 SQIVND (reference sequence). The CDR3 extends over 14 amino acids. This CDR3 is CASSKQGASSPLHF. In nucleotides, the CDR3 is TGTGCCAGTAGCAAACAGGGGGCAAGTTCACCCCTCCACTTT.

V and J are TRBV7-9 and TRBJ2-2, with D possibly being TRBD2 (7 bases). CDR1 and CDR2 from the germline V gene are SEHNR and FQNEAQ (reference sequence). Trimming removed 5 bases from V and 8 bases from J, with 18 bases in between. The CDR3 runs to 15 residues. In DNA form, the CDR3 reads TGTGCCAGCAGCCACCCGGGGGGCTTGGGGGGGGAGCTGTTTTTT. It encodes CASSHPGGLGGELFF.

For this clonotype: A much larger clone differs from this one at a single base, so this may be a read error. The J gene is TRBJ2-3, the V gene TRBV7-2; the match to TRBD2 covers 7 bases. The CDR3 spans 16 residues. CDR1 is SGHTA, CDR2 FQGNSA, per germline. Trimming took 2 bases from V and 6 from J; bases not matched to a gene: 11. The CDR3 sequence is CASSLLSGALGDTQYF. In nucleotides, the CDR3 is TGTGCCAGCAGCTTACTGAGCGGGGCGCTGGGGGATACGCAGTATTTT. The full variable domain, with the rest looked up from reference TRBV7-2 and TRBJ2-3, is GAGVSQSPSNKVTEKGKDVELRCDPISGHTALYWYRQSLGQGLEFLIYFQGNSAPDKSGLPSDRFSAERTGGSVSTLTIQRTQQEDSAVYLCASSLLSGALGDTQYFGPGTRLTVL.